The clone carrying this TCR beta chain occurred many times. The antigen is unknown. This sample is part of a study of T-cell reconstitution after alpha-beta-depleted transplantation in children. General study findings and limits: By one year post-transplant, T-cell counts and diversity largely arose from T cells that were newly produced.

Trimming removed 3 bases from V and 8 bases from J, with 14 bases in between. The CDR3 is 13 residues long. From germline, CDR1 is DFQATT and CDR2 SNEGSKA (reference sequence). TCRbeta library preparation incorporated unique molecular identifiers. TCRdb called the PCR reads again in MiXCR, with one record for every CDR3 protein. The sample has approximately 85,000 distinct CDR3 sequences, roughly 15% seen once. Source: PBMCs, mostly from graft donor cells, taken 180 days after TCRalphabeta/CD19-depleted stem cell transplant. The chain joins TRBV20-1 to TRBJ2-1; possible D gene TRBD1, 6 bases. The clonotype was recovered from a male patient between 2 and 15 years old who had a stem cell transplant for acute lymphoblastic leukemia, so the T cells may come from the graft donor. CDR3 sequence reads: CSARRTRGDEQFF. In DNA form, the CDR3 reads TGCAGTGCTAGGAGGACCAGGGGTGATGAGCAGTTCTTC.